The 19 T cell receptor beta chains reported below all come from one sample, sequenced in a study of identifying expanded T cells in peripheral blood (dated by TCRdb to the late 2010s). Libraries came from the immunoSEQ multiplex PCR assay. Entries here come from immuneACCESS through TCRdb and include only in-frame sequences with V and J called. Some clones fail to appear in such tables; in the studies checked, an unresolved V gene covers under half of the shortfall, and the cause of the remainder is unknown. The sample records approximately 130,000 clones, 86% of which are singletons. 7% to 10% of the sample comes from the top ten. The sequenced sample consisted of blood. Every receptor here comes from a person between 18 and 75 years old in good health.

This chain uses TRBV10-3 with TRBJ1-4; D may be TRBD1 (5 bases). V lost 10 bases to trimming and J lost 8 bases, with 17 bases between them. Germline CDR1 and CDR2: ENHRY and SYGVKD. The CDR3 loop spans 13 amino acids. The CDR3 spells CATSGFISEKLFF. CDR3 in DNA: TGTGCCACTTCAGGGTTCATTAGCGAAAAACTGTTTTTT.

J is TRBJ2-1 and V is TRBV9; D not certain. The germline V and J ends were trimmed by 4 bases and 0 bases, with 11 bases remaining between them. Germline-derived CDR1 and CDR2 are SGDLS and YYNGEE. There are 15 residues in the CDR3. CDR3 in amino acids: CASSMTVSSYNEQFF. The CDR3 DNA is TGTGCCAGCAGCATGACGGTGAGCTCCTACAATGAGCAGTTCTTC. Using reference TRBV9 and TRBJ2-1 for the parts outside the CDR3, the full variable domain is DSGVTQTPKHLITATGQRVTLRCSPRSGDLSVYWYQQSLDQGLQFLIQYYNGEERAKGNILERFSAQQFPDLHSELNLSSLELGDSALYFCASSMTVSSYNEQFFGPGTRLTVL.

This chain links TRBV2 with TRBJ1-1, with TRBD1 matching over 7 bases. The CDR3 has 13 residues. CDR1 and CDR2 from the germline V gene are SNHLY and FYNNEI. The V and J ends lost 7 bases and 4 bases, in that order; junction bases with no gene match: 6. The CDR3 DNA sequence: TGTGCCAGCAAAACAGGGGTGGGCACTGAAGCTTTCTTT. This sequence encodes CASKTGVGTEAFF.

This rearrangement joins TRBV5-1 to TRBJ2-7; 12 bases line up with TRBD2. The CDR3 extends over 16 amino acids. V gave up 4 bases and J gave up 7 bases; unmatched junction bases: 12. CDR1 is SGHRS, CDR2 YFSETQ, per germline. CDR3 amino acids: CASSPRLAGGPEEQYF. In nucleotides, the CDR3 is TGCGCCAGCAGCCCGCGGCTAGCGGGGGGGCCGGAAGAGCAGTACTTC.

The chain links TRBV5-1 to TRBJ2-2, with 8 nucleotides matching TRBD1. J was trimmed by 5 bases and V by 6 bases; bases with no gene match: 6. The CDR3 loop spans 14 amino acids. The germline V gene has CDR1 SGHRS and CDR2 YFSETQ. CDR3 coding DNA: TGCGCCAGCAACGACAGGGGTCGAACCGGGGAGCTGTTTTTT. Translating gives CASNDRGRTGELFF.

The chain combines TRBV18 with TRBJ2-7, with a weak D call TRBD2 (5 bases). V was cut by 4 bases and J by 0 bases, with 10 bases left in between. CDR3 size: 14 residues. Germline assignment: CDR1 KGHSH and CDR2 LQKENI. CDR3 nucleotides: TGTGCCAGCTCACAGGAGCGGAACTCCTACGAGCAGTACTTC. Encoded protein: CASSQERNSYEQYF.

The gene calls are TRBV5-1 and TRBJ2-7; D might be TRBD2 (6 bases). Between the trimmed V and J ends, which lost 0 bases and 5 bases, there was a span of 9 bases. The CDR3 totals 13 residues. Germline V gene lookup returns CDR1 SGHRS and CDR2 YFSETQ. Here the CDR3 DNA reads TGCGCCAGCAGCTTGGGAGGAGGGAACGAGCAGTACTTC. Encoded protein: CASSLGGGNEQYF.

The chain combines TRBV5-1 with TRBJ2-7; 8 bases align to TRBD2. Trimming removed 6 bases from V and 6 bases from J; junction bases left unmatched: 11. The CDR3 consists of 14 residues. Germline V gene data show CDR1 as SGHRS and CDR2 as YFSETQ. The CDR3 nucleotides read TGCGCCAGCACCATGGGGCGGGGGGCAGGCGAGCAGTACTTC. Amino acid sequence: CASTMGRGAGEQYF.

V is TRBV7-2 and J is TRBJ2-5; D ambiguous. Germline V gives CDR1 SGHTA, CDR2 FQGNSA. V was clipped by 1 base and J by 9 bases, with 12 bases between them. The CDR3 runs to 13 residues. The CDR3 nucleotides are TGTGCCAGCAGCTTAGAGATTAGTAGGTCCCAGTACTTC. As protein: CASSLEISRSQYF.

This clone occurred a few times. The chain employs TRBV5-4 and TRBJ2-3; TRBD1 is a possible D gene (6 bases). Trimming cost V 0 bases and J 4 bases, with 15 bases left between them. This CDR3 is built from 16 residues. Germline V CDR1 and CDR2: SGHNT, YYREEE (reference sequence). The CDR3 is CASSLDLQGGADTQYF. Written as DNA, the CDR3 is TGTGCCAGCAGCTTGGATCTACAAGGGGGAGCAGATACGCAGTATTTT.

The chain links TRBV19 to TRBJ2-7; the match to TRBD1 covers 10 bases. The ends lost 3 bases at V and 4 bases at J; junction bases unmatched: 6. Per germline, CDR1 LNHDA and CDR2 SQIVND (reference sequence). This CDR3 has 15 amino acids. CDR3 amino acids: CASSIPGTGVYEQYF. Here the CDR3 DNA reads TGTGCCAGTAGTATCCCCGGGACAGGGGTATACGAGCAGTACTTC. Based on the CDR3 plus reference TRBV19 and TRBJ2-7, the full variable domain is DGGITQSPKYLFRKEGQNVTLSCEQNLNHDAMYWYRQDPGQGLRLIYYSQIVNDFQKGDIAEGYSVSREKKESFPLTVTSAQKNPTAFYLCASSIPGTGVYEQYFGPGTRLTVT.

The chain employs TRBV15 and TRBJ2-2; TRBD2 matches at 9 bases. CDR3 size: 15 residues. Germline CDR1 LNHNV, CDR2 YYDKDF (reference sequence). V gave up 3 bases and J gave up 7 bases; unmatched junction bases: 6. CDR3 nucleotide sequence: TGTGCCACCAGCAGCCGACTAGCGGTCGGCGGGGAGCTGTTTTTT. It encodes CATSSRLAVGGELFF.

This chain uses TRBV27 with TRBJ2-3; the match to TRBD2 covers 8 bases. V lost 8 bases to trimming and J lost 5 bases; unmatched junction nucleotides: 9. Per the germline V gene, CDR1 is MNHEY and CDR2 is SMNVEV (reference sequence). The CDR3 is 14 residues long. In nucleotides, the CDR3 is TGTGCCAGCCGGACTAGCCCGGCCCAAGATACGCAGTATTTT. Amino acid sequence: CASRTSPAQDTQYF.

The chain combines TRBV27 with TRBJ2-7; TRBD2 matches at 10 bases. V shed 3 bases, J shed 0 bases, and the junction held 14 bases outside the gene matches. CDR1 is MNHEY, CDR2 SMNVEV, per germline (reference sequence). This CDR3 contains 19 residues. For the CDR3, the DNA is TGTGCCAGCAGTTTCTACTCGGGCCCGACTAGCGGGTTCTCCTACGAGCAGTACTTC. Residues: CASSFYSGPTSGFSYEQYF.

This clone occurred once. The DNA of the CDR3 is TGTGCCTGGACATGCCGGGACAGGGCCGATGGCTACACCTTC. Residues: CAWTCRDRADGYTF. The J gene is TRBJ1-2, the V gene TRBV30, with TRBD1 matching over 9 bases. From germline, CDR1 is GTSNPN and CDR2 SVGIG (reference sequence). V lost 4 bases to trimming and J lost 6 bases; unmatched junction nucleotides: 9. The CDR3 consists of 14 residues. Full variable domain (rest looked up from reference TRBV30 and TRBJ1-2): SQTIHQWPATLVQPVGSPLSLECTVEGTSNPNLYWYRQAAGRGLQLLFYSVGIGQISSEVPQNLSASRPQDRQFILSSKKLLLSDSGFYLCAWTCRDRADGYTFGSGTRLTVV.

The chain uses TRBV6-5 and TRBJ2-1; 8 bases map to TRBD2. The germline V gene has CDR1 MNHEY and CDR2 SVGAGI. This CDR3 has 13 amino acids. Losses at the gene ends were 3 bases for V and 10 bases for J; bases not matched to a gene: 5. CDR3 nucleotides: TGTGCCAGCAGTTATGACAGCGGGAGAGAGCAGTTCTTC. Protein product: CASSYDSGREQFF.

This chain connects TRBV7-3 to TRBJ1-1; tentative D call: TRBD1 (6 bases). Looked up from germline, CDR1 is SGHTA and CDR2 is FQGTGA. The CDR3 length is 14 residues. Trimming removed 6 bases from V and 1 base from J, with 12 bases in between. CDR3 bases: TGTGCCAGCAGTCAACAGGGAACGAACACTGAAGCTTTCTTT. Amino acid sequence: CASSQQGTNTEAFF.

V and J are TRBV4-2 and TRBJ1-1, with a weak D call TRBD1 (5 bases). Per the germline V gene, CDR1 is LGHNA and CDR2 is YNFKEQ. The V end was cut by 0 bases, the J end by 1 base, with 12 bases between. This CDR3 is 16 amino acids long. CDR3: CASSQDPGTPNTEAFF. In DNA, the CDR3 is TGTGCCAGCAGCCAAGACCCCGGGACTCCGAACACTGAAGCTTTCTTT.

The chain is built from TRBV18 and TRBJ2-1, with TRBD2 as a possible D gene (6 bases). V lost 4 bases, J lost 6 bases, and 13 bases lay in between. The CDR3 consists of 14 residues. The germline V gene has CDR1 KGHSH and CDR2 LQKENI. CDR3 amino acids: CASSLDSGSNEQFF. The DNA for the CDR3 is TGTGCCAGCTCACTCGATAGCGGAAGCAATGAGCAGTTCTTC.